Presented here are 20 T cell receptor beta chains from one specimen sequenced in a study of CD8+CD57+ T cells in acquired aplastic anemia. The use of genomic DNA as template underpinned the TCR beta VDJ and CDR3 profiling. One entry per CDR3 protein, called by TCRdb with MiXCR from the reads. Of about 180,000 distinct CDR3 sequences listed, 47% are singletons. Sequencing was done on patients that had shown CD8+CD57+ cell expansion by flow cytometry. The material sequenced was sorted CD4+, CD8+, or CD8+CD57+ T cells (not recorded which) from PBMCs. These receptors originate from a human donor with aplastic anemia.

The V call is TRBV29-1, the J call TRBJ1-1; D remains ambiguous. Looked up from germline, CDR1 is SQVTM and CDR2 is ANQGSEA. V lost 2 bases and J lost 3, with 7 bases in between. The CDR3 consists of 12 residues. CDR3 in amino acids: CSVEREDTEAFF. The CDR3 DNA follows: TGCAGCGTTGAAAGAGAGGACACTGAAGCTTTCTTT.

The chain joins TRBV19 to TRBJ2-7, with D perhaps matching TRBD2 (6 bases). The CDR3 totals 15 residues. The germline V gene has CDR1 LNHDA and CDR2 SQIVND (reference sequence). V shed 3 bases and J shed 2 bases, with 14 bases lying between them. The CDR3 loop is CASSIGDGTAYEQYF. The CDR3 nucleotides are TGTGCCAGTAGTATTGGGGACGGGACTGCCTACGAGCAGTACTTC.

This clonotype was seen ten or more times. This chain links TRBV19 with TRBJ2-5; D is uncertain. CDR3 length equals 12 residues. Trimming left V 3 bases short and J 5 bases short, with 7 bases between. In germline, CDR1 is LNHDA, CDR2 SQIVND (reference sequence). The CDR3 DNA sequence: TGTGCCAGTAGTATTCGGCGGGAGACCCAGTACTTC. Protein: CASSIRRETQYF.

This clonotype was seen at least ten times. The V and J genes are TRBV6-1 and TRBJ1-4, with TRBD1 matching over 9 bases. CDR1 and CDR2 (germline): MNHNS, SASEGT. The CDR3 covers 15 residues. V lost 8 bases and J lost 5; bases outside the gene matches: 9. The CDR3 protein is CASSDRGLGNEKLFF. The CDR3 DNA follows: TGTGCCAGCTCGGACAGGGGTCTTGGAAATGAAAAACTGTTTTTT.

This sequence joins TRBV14 and TRBJ1-2, with 7 nucleotides matching TRBD1. V was pared by 4 bases and J by 7 bases, with 15 bases of the junction left unmatched. The germline V gene encodes CDR1 SGHDN and CDR2 FVKESK. The CDR3 contains 16 residues. CDR3 sequence: CASSPTGTVMRVGYTF. As DNA, the CDR3 is TGTGCCAGCAGCCCAACCGGGACAGTAATGCGAGTTGGCTACACCTTC.

The chain has TRBV10-3 and TRBJ1-6; 9 bases agree with TRBD1. V lost 7 bases and J lost 10; bases outside the gene matches: 14. The CDR3 loop spans 16 amino acids. CDR1 is ENHRY, CDR2 SYGVKD, per germline. CDR3: CAIKSSGGDRASPLHF. In DNA form, the CDR3 reads TGTGCCATCAAATCTAGCGGGGGGGACAGGGCATCACCCCTCCACTTT.

V usage is TRBV25-1 and J usage is TRBJ1-2; D uncertain. Trimming stripped 7 bases from V and 6 bases from J, with 12 bases between. This CDR3 is 12 amino acids long. Germline-derived CDR1 and CDR2 are MGHDK and SYGVNS. The CDR3 protein is CASNWGSHGYTF. In DNA, the CDR3 is TGTGCCAGCAACTGGGGATCCCATGGCTACACCTTC.

This clonotype was found many times. The chain combines TRBV12-3 or TRBV12-4 with TRBJ1-3; 9 positions agree with TRBD1. The CDR3 covers 14 residues. Trimming at V came to 6 bases and at J to 2 bases, leaving 2 bases not matched to a gene. As DNA, the CDR3 is TGTGCCAGCAGGGGGGACAGGGCTGGAAACACCATATATTTT. This gives the protein CASRGDRAGNTIYF.

This clonotype showed up many times. This chain joins TRBV5-1 and TRBJ1-1; TRBD1 might be the D (6 bases). V shed 0 bases and J shed 0 bases, with 12 bases lying between them. Germline lookup yields CDR1 SGHRS and CDR2 YFSETQ. This CDR3 has 16 residues. The CDR3 nucleotides read TGCGCCAGCAGCTTGGGCCGGGGGCCGATGAACACTGAAGCTTTCTTT. This gives the protein CASSLGRGPMNTEAFF.

This chain uses TRBV6-5 with TRBJ1-4; D gene ambiguous. The CDR3 has 15 residues. V shed 0 bases and J shed 4 bases, with 9 bases lying between them. The V gene's germline CDR1 is MNHEY and CDR2 SVGAGI. The CDR3 loop reads CASSYSLSYNEKLFF. The CDR3 DNA sequence: TGTGCCAGCAGTTACTCGCTCAGCTATAATGAAAAACTGTTTTTT.

This chain joins TRBV29-1 and TRBJ2-5; D is perhaps TRBD1 (5 bases). V was trimmed by 0 bases and J by 2 bases, leaving 19 bases between them. This CDR3 is 17 amino acids long. In germline, CDR1 is SQVTM, CDR2 ANQGSEA. The CDR3 here is CSVEDYLLRQTQETQYF. CDR3 in DNA: TGCAGCGTTGAAGACTACCTACTTCGACAGACGCAAGAGACCCAGTACTTC.

The chain has TRBV2 and TRBJ1-1; perhaps TRBD1 as D (6 bases). This CDR3 has 14 residues. Germline V gives CDR1 SNHLY, CDR2 FYNNEI. V was clipped by 4 bases and J by 4 bases, with 13 bases between them. CDR3 in DNA: TGTGCCAGCAGTGTGACAGGCGCGCTCACTGAAGCTTTCTTT. Amino acids: CASSVTGALTEAFF.

This clonotype was counted at least ten times. The chain recombines TRBV5-4 with TRBJ2-7; 11 nucleotides agree with TRBD2. Germline V gene lookup returns CDR1 SGHNT and CDR2 YYREEE (reference sequence). CDR3 length: 18 amino acids. The V gene end was trimmed by 0 bases and the J gene end by 3 bases; junction bases not matched to a gene: 11. CDR3 region: CASSLGPRLAGQYYEQYF. CDR3 DNA sequence: TGTGCCAGCAGCTTGGGACCTAGACTAGCGGGGCAGTACTACGAGCAGTACTTC.

In this sample, this clonotype is medium-sized. The chain couples TRBV10-2 to TRBJ1-2; maybe TRBD1 (5 bases). Germline CDR1 and CDR2: WSHSY and SAAADI. The CDR3 runs 14 residues. The V gene lost 0 bases and the J gene lost 4 bases, with 9 bases spanning the gap. The CDR3: CASSESPGPYGYTF. The CDR3 bases are TGCGCCAGCAGTGAGTCGCCGGGGCCCTATGGCTACACCTTC.

Only a few counts were recorded for this clonotype. The genes are TRBV20-1 and TRBJ1-6; D unresolved. Germline V gene sequence: CDR1 DFQATT, CDR2 SNEGSKA (reference sequence). Trimming removed 4 bases at V and 9 bases at J, with 13 bases between. The CDR3 consists of 13 residues. DNA of the CDR3: TGCAGTGCTATTGGGGTCCCTGGTTCACCCCTCCACTTT. Protein sequence: CSAIGVPGSPLHF.

CDR3 in DNA: TGCGCCAGCAGCCGGACAGGGGAGCTTAGCGAGCAGTACTTC. This translates into CASSRTGELSEQYF. This chain links TRBV5-1 with TRBJ2-7, with 9 bases identical to TRBD1. The CDR3 is 14 amino acids. V was clipped by 4 bases and J by 6 bases; unmatched bases: 8. Germline-derived CDR1 and CDR2 are SGHRS and YFSETQ.

J is TRBJ2-5 and V is TRBV5-1; 9 bases fit TRBD1. Germline trimming cut 4 bases from V and 4 bases from J; bases unmatched to any gene: 8. The CDR3 is made up of 15 amino acids. CDR1 is SGHRS, CDR2 YFSETQ, per germline. Written as DNA, the CDR3 is TGCGCCAGCAGCCCGGGGACAGGGAAAGGAGAGACCCAGTACTTC. It encodes CASSPGTGKGETQYF.

The chain is built from TRBV25-1 and TRBJ1-1, with D possibly matching TRBD1 (5 bases). V was trimmed by 6 bases and J by 0 bases, leaving 17 bases between them. The germline V gene has CDR1 MGHDK and CDR2 SYGVNS. The CDR3 runs 16 residues. The CDR3 DNA reads TGTGCCAGCAGCCAAGGAAGAGGGGTCCTGAACACTGAAGCTTTCTTT. Its protein product is CASSQGRGVLNTEAFF.

This clonotype has a count of ten or more. The genes are TRBV20-1 and TRBJ2-1, with a possible D match to TRBD2 (6 bases). Germline loops: CDR1 DFQATT, CDR2 SNEGSKA (reference sequence). This CDR3 region has 15 residues. V was pared by 6 bases and J by 4 bases, with 19 bases between. CDR3 sequence (DNA): TGCAGTGCCGCGAAATACCTCAGCGGGTACAATGAGCAGTTCTTC. This encodes CSAAKYLSGYNEQFF.

The rearrangement links TRBV20-1 to TRBJ2-7; 8 bases line up with TRBD1. Germline loops: CDR1 DFQATT, CDR2 SNEGSKA (reference sequence). The CDR3 consists of 13 residues. V was pared by 0 bases and J by 4 bases, with 2 bases of the junction left unmatched. CDR3 sequence reads: CSARDTGGYEQYF. Written as DNA, the CDR3 is TGCAGTGCTAGAGATACAGGGGGGTACGAGCAGTACTTC.